This T cell receptor (beta chain) emerged from a study of blood T cell repertoires in COVID-19. In the study overall: Italy, Spain and the United States were the sources of the convalescent and acute COVID-19 samples.

In the original processing: Amplification of reference gene primers provided the estimated nucleated cell counts. Repertoires were generated with immunoSEQ multiplex PCR, while TCRdb's copy carries only in-frame clones and drops some. Clonal size and the V and J genes are those of that table, whereas D and trimming came from the DNA. The data contain approximately 350,000 clones, 70% to 90% of them singletons. This CDR3 spans 13 amino acids. Germline V CDR1 and CDR2: SGHDN, FVKESK. The V gene lost 0 bases and the J gene lost 6 bases, with 7 bases spanning the gap. This sequence was found in a woman in her twenties or thirties with COVID-19, enrolled during active disease. The chain joins TRBV14 to TRBJ2-3, with no clear D. Source material: peripheral blood. The CDR3 reads CASSQDFRDTQYF. DNA of the CDR3: TGTGCCAGCAGCCAAGATTTCCGGGATACGCAGTATTTT. The variable domain in full, completed from reference TRBV14 and TRBJ2-3, reads EAGVTQFPSHSVIEKGQTVTLRCDPISGHDNLYWYRRVMGKEIKFLLHFVKESKQDESGMPNNRFLAERTGGTYSTLKVQPAELEDSGVYFCASSQDFRDTQYFGPGTRLTVL.